The 18 T cell receptor beta chains below were found in one sample sequenced in a study of T cells in Graves' hyperthyroidism and ophthalmopathy. Amplification yielded TCR beta CDR3 regions, with RNA transcripts as the source. TCR CDR3 underwent first-round RT-PCR with the HTBI primer set. TCRdb re-analysed the multiplex PCR reads in MiXCR, keeping a single row per CDR3 protein. The table includes roughly 600,000 distinct CDR3 sequences, 13% to 15% detected once. Sequencing input: blood. The source of these receptors is a woman in her fifties or sixties with Graves' ophthalmopathy.

In its sample, this clonotype was seen a few times. V gene TRBV7-8 combines with J gene TRBJ1-5; D gene ambiguous. Germline V gene sequence: CDR1 SGHVS, CDR2 FQNEAQ. CDR3 length equals 15 residues. Trimming cost V 5 bases and J 7 bases, with 18 bases left between them. DNA for the CDR3: TGTGCCAGCAGCCTCACCCGGACTCAGGACCAGCCCCAGCATTTT. It codes for CASSLTRTQDQPQHF.

This clonotype turned up a few times. This chain links TRBV20-1 with TRBJ2-1; the D gene is possibly TRBD2 (5 bases). The CDR3 has 15 amino acids. Trimming took off 6 bases at V and 2 bases at J, with 17 bases between the two ends. Germline loops: CDR1 DFQATT, CDR2 SNEGSKA (reference sequence). CDR3: CSATHAGQAYNEQFF. CDR3 nucleotides: TGCAGTGCGACGCACGCGGGCCAGGCCTACAATGAGCAGTTCTTC.

This clonotype was recorded at least ten times. The J gene is TRBJ2-3, the V gene TRBV28; D is perhaps TRBD2 (6 bases). Germline-derived CDR1 and CDR2 are MDHEN and SYDVKM. This CDR3 is 14 amino acids long. V was clipped by 1 base and J by 5 bases, with 10 bases between them. DNA for the CDR3: TGTGCCAGCAGTTTATCACGGAGGGGAGATACGCAGTATTTT. It translates to CASSLSRRGDTQYF.

Many counts were recorded for this clonotype. The chain links TRBV20-1 to TRBJ2-7; 10 bases are a match to TRBD2. V lost 2 bases and J lost 3; bases outside the gene matches: 10. The germline gives CDR1 DFQATT, CDR2 SNEGSKA (reference sequence). This CDR3 is 16 amino acids long. CDR3 loop: CSARLGASGSNYEQYF. The CDR3 DNA is TGCAGTGCTAGATTAGGGGCTAGCGGGAGCAACTACGAGCAGTACTTC.

This clonotype was recorded a few times. The CDR3 DNA reads as TGTGCCAGCAGTTTAGTAAGAAACCACGAGCAGTACTTC. This codes for CASSLVRNHEQYF. V is TRBV6-1 and J is TRBJ2-7; D uncertain. V was pared by 5 bases and J by 5 bases, with 13 bases between. The CDR3 has 13 amino acids. CDR1 is MNHNS and CDR2 is SASEGT in the germline V gene.

This clonotype appeared many times. V and J are TRBV7-9 and TRBJ2-3; D is unclear. The CDR3 runs to 12 residues. Trimming left V 0 bases short and J 9 bases short, with 7 bases between. Germline CDR1 reads SEHNR; CDR2 reads FQNEAQ (reference sequence). The CDR3 region has the DNA TGTGCCAGCAGCTTAGCCGAAGCGACGCAGTATTTT. Its protein is CASSLAEATQYF.

This clonotype was counted ten times or more. This chain uses TRBV7-2 with TRBJ2-3, with 8 bases aligning to TRBD2. CDR1 is SGHTA, CDR2 FQGNSA, per germline. With 3 bases clipped from V and 4 bases from J, the junction kept 9 bases outside the gene matches. The length of the CDR3 is 16 residues. The CDR3, as DNA: TGTGCCAGCAGCTTTTACGGGACTAGTAATGCAGATACGCAGTATTTT. This translates into CASSFYGTSNADTQYF.

V gene TRBV19 combines with J gene TRBJ1-5; D is perhaps TRBD1 (5 bases). V lost 6 bases and J 5 bases, leaving 23 bases between the germline ends. CDR3 length: 17 amino acids. Germline lookup yields CDR1 LNHDA and CDR2 SQIVND (reference sequence). The DNA of the CDR3 is TGTGCCAGTAGGATAAACCCGCCGGGACGGAAATATCAGCCCCAGCATTTT. Its translation is CASRINPPGRKYQPQHF.

This clonotype came up many times. The rearrangement links TRBV2 to TRBJ1-1, with D perhaps matching TRBD1 (5 bases). V lost 6 bases and J lost 1, with 9 bases in between. Looked up from germline, CDR1 is SNHLY and CDR2 is FYNNEI. CDR3 size: 13 residues. CDR3 sequence reads: CASRGTGNTEAFF. CDR3 bases: TGTGCCAGCAGGGGGACGGGGAACACTGAAGCTTTCTTT.

This chain joins TRBV11-1 and TRBJ2-3, with TRBD2 identical over 9 bases. V shed 5 bases, J shed 0 bases, and the junction held 12 bases outside the gene matches. The V gene's germline CDR1 is SGHAT and CDR2 FQDESV (reference sequence). This CDR3 spans 18 amino acids. The CDR3, as DNA: TGTGCCAGCAGCCCTCGCATGGGCACTAGCGGGAGCACAGATACGCAGTATTTT. This encodes CASSPRMGTSGSTDTQYF.

This clonotype appeared a few times. This chain joins TRBV27 and TRBJ2-6; 12 bases match TRBD2. Germline V lookup: CDR1 MNHEY, CDR2 SMNVEV (reference sequence). CDR3 length: 17 amino acids. With V trimmed by 2 bases and J by 2 bases, 1 base remained unmatched. The CDR3 bases are TGTGCCAGCAGTTTAAGACTAGCGGGAGCTGGGGCCAACGTCCTGACTTTC. Amino acids: CASSLRLAGAGANVLTF.

This clonotype showed up many times. The rearrangement joins TRBV19 to TRBJ1-1, with D perhaps matching TRBD1 (5 bases). Deletions cut 5 bases from V and 3 bases from J, with 13 bases between. CDR3 length: 14 amino acids. Per the germline V gene, CDR1 is LNHDA and CDR2 is SQIVND (reference sequence). As DNA, the CDR3 is TGTGCCAGTAGTCCTAGTCCAGGGCACACTGAAGCTTTCTTT. As protein: CASSPSPGHTEAFF.

CDR3 in amino acids: CASRDSPSPQHF. Here the CDR3 DNA reads TGTGCCAGCAGGGACAGCCCATCGCCCCAGCATTTT. The V gene is TRBV28, the J gene TRBJ1-5; D is possibly TRBD1 (6 bases). The V gene lost 6 bases and the J gene lost 9 bases, with 12 bases spanning the gap. Germline assignment: CDR1 MDHEN and CDR2 SYDVKM. CDR3 size: 12 residues.

Points on this clonotype: This sequence may be a read error, since a much larger clone differs from it by one base. This likely comes from a read error, as the CDR3 has no conserved phenylalanine or tryptophan at its end. Written as DNA, the CDR3 is TGTGCCAGCAGCTTAAACAGACAACAAGAGACCCAGTACCTC. Translating gives CASSLNRQQETQYL. The chain employs TRBV7-9 and TRBJ2-5; D uncertain. The CDR3 has 14 amino acids. Germline V CDR1 and CDR2: SEHNR, FQNEAQ (reference sequence). V was shortened by 2 bases and J by 2 bases, with 9 bases between the two germline ends.

There are many counts of this clonotype. The gene calls are TRBV5-1 and TRBJ2-1, with D possibly TRBD1 on 6 matching bases. CDR1 SGHRS and CDR2 YFSETQ come from the germline V gene. There are 13 residues in the CDR3. Trimming took off 3 bases at V and 6 bases at J, with 10 bases between the two ends. The CDR3, as DNA: TGCGCCAGCAGCTATGGACAGCGCAATGAGCAGTTCTTC. It is translated as CASSYGQRNEQFF.

This clonotype was found a few times. The chain uses TRBV20-1 and TRBJ1-2; no clear D. This CDR3 comprises 12 residues. The V gene's germline CDR1 is DFQATT and CDR2 SNEGSKA (reference sequence). The CDR3 nucleotides are TGCCAAATACGGCGCGGAAGGAATGGCTACACCTTC. It codes for CQIRRGRNGYTF.

The rearrangement uses TRBV4-3 and TRBJ2-6; D call uncertain. Trimming removed 1 base from V and 4 bases from J, with 8 bases in between. The germline CDR1 and CDR2 sequences are LGHNA and YSLEER. The CDR3 has 15 amino acids. The CDR3 DNA reads as TGCGCCAGCAGCCAAGGACCCCTCGGGGCCAACGTCCTGACTTTC. Residues: CASSQGPLGANVLTF.

Ten or more counts support this clonotype. This chain joins TRBV10-3 and TRBJ2-7; D not resolved. Trimming pared 4 bases from V and 0 bases from J, leaving 7 bases between. This CDR3 contains 13 residues. Germline values: CDR1 ENHRY, CDR2 SYGVKD. The CDR3 spells CAISAASSYEQYF. The CDR3 DNA is TGTGCCATCAGTGCCGCCAGCTCCTACGAGCAGTACTTC.